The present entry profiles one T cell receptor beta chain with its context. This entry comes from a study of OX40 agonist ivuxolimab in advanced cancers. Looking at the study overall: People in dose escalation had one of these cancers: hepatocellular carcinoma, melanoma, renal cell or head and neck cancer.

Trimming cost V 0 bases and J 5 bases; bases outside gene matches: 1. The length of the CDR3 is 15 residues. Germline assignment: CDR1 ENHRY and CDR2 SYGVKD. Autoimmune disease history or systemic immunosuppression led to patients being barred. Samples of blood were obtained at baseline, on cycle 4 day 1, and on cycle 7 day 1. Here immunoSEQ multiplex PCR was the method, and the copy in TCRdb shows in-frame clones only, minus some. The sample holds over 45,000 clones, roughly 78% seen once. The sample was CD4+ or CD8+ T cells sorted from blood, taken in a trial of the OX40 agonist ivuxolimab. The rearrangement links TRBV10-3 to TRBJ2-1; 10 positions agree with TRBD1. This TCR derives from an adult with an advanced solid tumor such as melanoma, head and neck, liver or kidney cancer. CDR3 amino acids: CAISESTGGNNEQFF. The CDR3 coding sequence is TGTGCCATCAGTGAGTCGACAGGGGGCAACAATGAGCAGTTCTTC.